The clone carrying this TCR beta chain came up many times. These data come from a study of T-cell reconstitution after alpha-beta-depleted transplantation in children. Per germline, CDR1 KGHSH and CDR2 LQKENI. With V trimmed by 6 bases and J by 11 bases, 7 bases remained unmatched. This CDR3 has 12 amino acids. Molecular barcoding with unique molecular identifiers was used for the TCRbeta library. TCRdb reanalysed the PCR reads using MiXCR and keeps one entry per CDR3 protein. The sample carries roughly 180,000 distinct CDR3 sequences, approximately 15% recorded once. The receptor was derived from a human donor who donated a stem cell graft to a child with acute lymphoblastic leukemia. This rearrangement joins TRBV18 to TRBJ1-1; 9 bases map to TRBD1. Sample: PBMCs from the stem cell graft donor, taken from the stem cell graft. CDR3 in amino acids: CASSPGTGSAFF. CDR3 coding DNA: TGTGCCAGCTCGCCCGGGACAGGGAGTGCTTTCTTT.